This TCR beta chain is from a study of blood T cell repertoires in COVID-19. Study-level information: From the United States, Italy and Spain came samples of acute and convalescent COVID-19. Nucleic acid was either cDNA or gDNA, and it came from T cells, B-cell-depleted T cells, or PBMCs.

Sequencing used immunoSEQ multiplex PCR; TCRdb keeps in-frame clones, though not all of them. The table shows 170,000 or so clones, with 80% to 90% occurring only once. This CDR3 has 15 amino acids. In germline, CDR1 is LNHDA, CDR2 SQIVND (reference sequence). V gave up 7 bases and J gave up 6 bases, with 19 bases separating them. The chain combines TRBV19 with TRBJ1-5; D may be TRBD1 (5 bases). The sequenced material came from peripheral blood. The sequence derives from a man aged 45 to 65 with active or convalescent COVID-19. For the CDR3, the DNA is TGTGCCAGTACCCAGGGAACAGGAACAACTCAGCCCCAGCATTTT. This gives the protein CASTQGTGTTQPQHF.